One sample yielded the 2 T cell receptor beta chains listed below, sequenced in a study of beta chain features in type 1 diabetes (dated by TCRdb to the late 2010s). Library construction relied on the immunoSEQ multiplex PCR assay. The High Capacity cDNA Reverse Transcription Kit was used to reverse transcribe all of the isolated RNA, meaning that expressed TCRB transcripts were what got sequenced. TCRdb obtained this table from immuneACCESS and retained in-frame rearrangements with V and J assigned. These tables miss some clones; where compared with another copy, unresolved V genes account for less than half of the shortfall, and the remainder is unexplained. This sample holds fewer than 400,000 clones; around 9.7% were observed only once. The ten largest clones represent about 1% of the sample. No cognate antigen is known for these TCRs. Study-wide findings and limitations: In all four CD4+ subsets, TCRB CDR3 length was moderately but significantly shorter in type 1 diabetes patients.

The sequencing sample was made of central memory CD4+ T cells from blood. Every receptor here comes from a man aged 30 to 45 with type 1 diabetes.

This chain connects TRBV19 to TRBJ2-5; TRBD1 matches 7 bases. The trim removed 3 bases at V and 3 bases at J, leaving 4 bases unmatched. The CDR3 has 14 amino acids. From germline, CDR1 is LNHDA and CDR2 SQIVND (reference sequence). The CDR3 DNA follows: TGTGCCAGTAGTATGATCGGGACAGAAGAGACCCAGTACTTC. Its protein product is CASSMIGTEETQYF.

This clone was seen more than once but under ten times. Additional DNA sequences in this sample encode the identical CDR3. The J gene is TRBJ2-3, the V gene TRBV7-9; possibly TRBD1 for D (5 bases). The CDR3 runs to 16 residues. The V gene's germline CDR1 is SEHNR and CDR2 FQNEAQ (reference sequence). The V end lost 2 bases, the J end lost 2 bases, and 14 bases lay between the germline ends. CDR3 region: CASSLSPDSSTDTQYF. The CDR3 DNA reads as TGTGCCAGCAGCTTAAGCCCCGACAGCTCCACAGATACGCAGTATTTT.